Each of the 3 T cell receptor beta chains below was sequenced from the same sample in a study of blood T cell repertoires in COVID-19. Data came from immunoSEQ multiplex PCR; TCRdb stores just in-frame clones and leaves some out. This table holds about 81,000 clones, around nine tenths found once. The material sequenced was peripheral blood. These receptors were taken from an elderly woman with acute or convalescent COVID-19.

The chain links TRBV3-1 (or the pseudogene TRBV3-2) to TRBJ2-1; D call uncertain. V lost 3 bases and J 8 bases, leaving 8 bases between the germline ends. There are 12 residues in the CDR3. CDR1 is LGHDT and CDR2 is YNNKEL in the germline V gene (reference sequence). CDR3 amino acids: CASSQRSYEQFF. The CDR3 DNA sequence: TGTGCCAGCAGCCAGAGGTCCTATGAGCAGTTCTTC.

This chain connects TRBV2 to TRBJ2-5; TRBD1 aligns across 12 bases. Looked up from germline, CDR1 is SNHLY and CDR2 is FYNNEI. This CDR3 has 17 amino acids. V gave up 7 bases and J gave up 3 bases; unmatched junction bases: 12. The chain's CDR3 is CASTRGQGARSKETQYF. CDR3 in DNA: TGTGCCAGCACGCGGGGACAGGGGGCAAGATCGAAAGAGACCCAGTACTTC.

In this sample, this clone turned up once. The V gene is TRBV5-6, the J gene TRBJ2-4, with 8 bases that match TRBD1. This CDR3 region has 15 residues. V shed 7 bases and J 8 bases; nucleotides not matched to a gene: 14. The germline CDR1 and CDR2 sequences are SGHDT and YYEEEE. The CDR3 here is CASQPLDRVSDIQYF. CDR3 bases: TGTGCCAGCCAACCCTTGGACAGGGTTTCAGACATTCAGTACTTC.